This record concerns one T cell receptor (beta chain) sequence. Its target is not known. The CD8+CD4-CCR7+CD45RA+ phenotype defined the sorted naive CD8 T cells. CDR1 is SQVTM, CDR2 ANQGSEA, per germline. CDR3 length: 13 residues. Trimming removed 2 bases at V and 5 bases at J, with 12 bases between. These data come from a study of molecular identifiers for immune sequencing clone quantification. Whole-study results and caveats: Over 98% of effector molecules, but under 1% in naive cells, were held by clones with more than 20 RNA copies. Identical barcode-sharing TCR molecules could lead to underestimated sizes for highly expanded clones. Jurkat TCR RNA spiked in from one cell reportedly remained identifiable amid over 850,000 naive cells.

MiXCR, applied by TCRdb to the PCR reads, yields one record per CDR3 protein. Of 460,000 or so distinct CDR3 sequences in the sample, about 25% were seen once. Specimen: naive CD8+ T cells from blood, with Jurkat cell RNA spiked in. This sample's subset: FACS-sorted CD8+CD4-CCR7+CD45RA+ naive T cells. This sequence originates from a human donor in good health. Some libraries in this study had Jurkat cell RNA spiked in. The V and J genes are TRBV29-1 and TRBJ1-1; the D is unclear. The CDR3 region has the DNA TGCAGCGTTGAATGGATAGGTGTGACTGAAGCTTTCTTT. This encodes CSVEWIGVTEAFF.